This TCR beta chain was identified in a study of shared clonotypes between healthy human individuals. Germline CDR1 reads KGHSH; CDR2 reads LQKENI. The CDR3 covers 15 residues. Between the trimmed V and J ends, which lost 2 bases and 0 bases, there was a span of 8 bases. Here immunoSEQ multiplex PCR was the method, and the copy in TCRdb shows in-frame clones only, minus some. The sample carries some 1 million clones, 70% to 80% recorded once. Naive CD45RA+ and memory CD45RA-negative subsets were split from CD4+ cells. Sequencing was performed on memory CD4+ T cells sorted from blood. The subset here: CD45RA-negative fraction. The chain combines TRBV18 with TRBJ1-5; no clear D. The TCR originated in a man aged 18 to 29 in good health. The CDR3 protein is CASSPTQNSNQPQHF. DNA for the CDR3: TGTGCCAGCTCACCAACACAGAATAGCAATCAGCCCCAGCATTTT.